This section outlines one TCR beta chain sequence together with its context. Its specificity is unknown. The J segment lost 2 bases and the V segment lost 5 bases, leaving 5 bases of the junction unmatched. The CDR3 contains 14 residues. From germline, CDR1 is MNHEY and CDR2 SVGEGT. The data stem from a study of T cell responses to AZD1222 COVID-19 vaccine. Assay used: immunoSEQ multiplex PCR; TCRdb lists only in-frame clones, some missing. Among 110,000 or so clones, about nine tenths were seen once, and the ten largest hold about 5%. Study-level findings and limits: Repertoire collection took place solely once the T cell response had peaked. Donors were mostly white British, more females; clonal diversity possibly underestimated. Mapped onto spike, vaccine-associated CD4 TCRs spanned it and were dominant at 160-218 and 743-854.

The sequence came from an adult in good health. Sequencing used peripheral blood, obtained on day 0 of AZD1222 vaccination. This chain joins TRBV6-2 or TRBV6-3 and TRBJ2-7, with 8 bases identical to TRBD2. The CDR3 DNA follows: TGTGCCAGCAGTCCCATAGCGGGAACCTACGAGCAGTACTTC. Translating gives CASSPIAGTYEQYF.